Listed here is a single T cell receptor beta chain. What it recognizes is unknown. A second PCR of about 6 to 11 cycles used a sample-barcoded 5' primer and a J-beta primer mix. TCRdb fed the 5' RACE reads into MiXCR, producing one record per CDR3 protein. The sample has 1.4 million or so distinct CDR3 sequences; 35% to 45% are singletons. The CDR3 totals 14 residues. In germline, CDR1 is SNHLY, CDR2 FYNNEI. This specimen belongs to a study of blood T cells in healthy people across ages. As for the study in general: About one barcoded TCR beta cDNA was captured per two T cells. Study-wide results and caveats: Greater diversity and more naive CD4+ cells were seen in long-lived donors than in aged donors.

Extraction yielded at least 5 micrograms of total RNA per sample. The chain joins TRBV2 to TRBJ2-1; either TRBD1 or TRBD2 may fit D (6 bases each). The J call is in doubt because the DNA end fits TRBJ2-7 better. The material sequenced was blood. The TCR was taken from a young woman in good health. The CDR3 nucleotides are TGTGCCAAGAAGGAGGGGGGAAGCTACAATGAGCAGTACTTC. Translation: CAKKEGGSYNEQYF.